This entry concerns a single T cell receptor beta chain. The antigen is unknown. The sample originates from a study of yellow fever vaccine responses in identical twins. Study-level findings and limits: Twins reportedly mounted vaccine T cell responses that seemed partly convergent, partly personalized.

Germline V gene lookup returns CDR1 SGHNT and CDR2 YENEEA. The CDR3 is made up of 15 amino acids. The ends lost 0 bases at V and 0 bases at J; junction bases unmatched: 1. TCRdb passed the RT-PCR reads through MiXCR, listing each CDR3 protein once. The sample comprises about 9,000 distinct CDR3 sequences, roughly 84% of which are singletons, and roughly 1.9% rests with the top ten. The sequencing used T cells from blood (PBMCs), unsorted or a sorted subset (not recorded which), collected before or after yellow fever vaccination (not recorded which). The rearrangement joins TRBV11-3 to TRBJ1-1, with 7 nucleotides matching TRBD1. The sequence derives from a woman aged 18 to 35 who received the yellow fever vaccine. CDR3 nucleotide sequence: TGTGCCAGCAGCTTAGATACAGGGGTGAACACTGAAGCTTTCTTT. As protein: CASSLDTGVNTEAFF.